This T cell receptor beta chain was obtained from a study of blood T cell repertoires in COVID-19. Repertoires were generated with immunoSEQ multiplex PCR, while TCRdb's copy carries only in-frame clones and drops some. The table has 25,000 to 35,000 clones, more than 75% seen once; the top ten hold approximately 47%. A few counts support this clone. The CDR3 has 14 amino acids. Germline V gives CDR1 SGDLS, CDR2 YYNGEE. The V gene lost 3 bases and the J gene lost 4 bases, with 14 bases spanning the gap. The receptor's source is an older woman with acute or convalescent COVID-19. The material sequenced was peripheral blood. V is TRBV9 and J is TRBJ2-7; D possibly corresponds to TRBD2 (6 bases). The CDR3 nucleotides are TGTGCCAGCAGCGCGACTAGTACAGTATACGAGCAGTACTTC. Translation gives CASSATSTVYEQYF.